Included here is one T cell receptor beta chain sequence, with context. In the source study's methods: Quantification of nucleated cells was approximated via reference gene primer amplification. Only in-frame clones appear in the TCRdb table, and some are missing; sequencing was by immunoSEQ multiplex PCR. The V and J calls and clone size were taken over from that table, and D and trimming were inferred from the DNA. The sample has around 70,000 clones, roughly 88% seen once. The data are from a study of blood T cell repertoires in COVID-19. This TCR derives from a woman of 80 years or more with active or convalescent COVID-19. The sample consisted of peripheral blood.

The CDR3 is CASTEANTGELFF. The CDR3 DNA reads as TGTGCCAGCACAGAAGCGAACACCGGGGAGCTGTTTTTT. This chain uses TRBV6-5 with TRBJ2-2; D is uncertain. V was shortened by 7 bases and J by 0 bases, with 6 bases between the two germline ends. CDR1 and CDR2 (germline): MNHEY, SVGAGI. This CDR3 is built from 13 residues.